This T cell receptor beta chain emerged from a study of blood T cell repertoires in COVID-19. Study summary: Whether acute or convalescent, the COVID-19 samples came from the United States, Italy and Spain.

Authors' analysis steps: Estimation of nucleated cell counts relied on the amplification of reference gene primers. Repertoires were generated with immunoSEQ multiplex PCR, while TCRdb's copy carries only in-frame clones and drops some. That table furnishes V, J and clone size, whereas the DNA furnished D and trimming. The table has about 170,000 clones, more than 75% seen once. V shed 5 bases and J shed 6 bases, with 17 bases lying between them. The CDR3 length is 15 residues. The V gene's germline CDR1 is SGHAT and CDR2 FQNNGV. This sequence originates from a man between 65 and 85 years old with acute or convalescent COVID-19. The chain has TRBV11-2 and TRBJ2-1, with D maybe TRBD1 (6 bases). Source material: peripheral blood. CDR3 nucleotides: TGTGCCAGCAGCCCTACGTGGCAGGGGCTCAATGAGCAGTTCTTC. This gives the protein CASSPTWQGLNEQFF.